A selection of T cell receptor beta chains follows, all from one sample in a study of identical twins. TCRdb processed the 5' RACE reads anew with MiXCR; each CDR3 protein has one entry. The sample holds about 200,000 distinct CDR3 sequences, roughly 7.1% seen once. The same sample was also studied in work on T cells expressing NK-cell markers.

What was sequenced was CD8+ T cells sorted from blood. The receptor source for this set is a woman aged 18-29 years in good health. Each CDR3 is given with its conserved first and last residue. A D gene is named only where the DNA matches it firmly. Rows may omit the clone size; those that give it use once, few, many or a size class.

CDR3 protein: CASSSSGMVDTQYF; CDR3 DNA: TGTGCCAGCAGCTCTAGCGGGATGGTAGATACGCAGTATTTT; V gene: TRBV7-8; D gene: TRBD2; clone size: many; J gene: TRBJ2-3
CDR3 protein: CASSTDGVRNQPQHF; CDR3 DNA: TGTGCCAGCAGTACCGACGGGGTTAGGAATCAGCCCCAGCATTTT; V gene: TRBV12-3/TRBV12-4; D gene: -; clone size: -; J gene: TRBJ1-5
CDR3 protein: CASSSATIYSGLTPYEQFF; CDR3 DNA: TGTGCCAGCAGCTCCGCGACAATTTATTCGGGACTCACCCCATATGAGCAGTTCTTC; V gene: TRBV7-6; D gene: -; clone size: many; J gene: TRBJ2-1
CDR3 protein: CASSPIKGRETQYF; CDR3 DNA: TGTGCCAGCAGCCCCATTAAGGGGCGGGAGACCCAGTACTTC; V gene: TRBV11-2; D gene: -; clone size: few; J gene: TRBJ2-5
CDR3 protein: CASSETGSREQYF; CDR3 DNA: TGCGCCAGCAGCGAGACAGGTTCGCGCGAGCAGTACTTC; V gene: TRBV5-1; D gene: -; clone size: -; J gene: TRBJ2-7
CDR3 protein: CASSRGSSQETQYF; CDR3 DNA: TGCGCCAGCAGCCGGGGGAGTAGCCAAGAGACCCAGTACTTC; V gene: TRBV4-1; D gene: -; clone size: few; J gene: TRBJ2-5
CDR3 protein: CASKYRGPYEQYF; CDR3 DNA: TGTGCCAGCAAGTACCGGGGACCCTACGAGCAGTACTTC; V gene: TRBV6-1; D gene: -; clone size: -; J gene: TRBJ2-7
CDR3 protein: CASSVAPGAGEALSF; CDR3 DNA: -; V gene: TRBV9; D gene: -; clone size: many; J gene: TRBJ1-2
CDR3 protein: CASSHGVGGHEQFF; CDR3 DNA: TGCGCCAGCAGCCATGGGGTCGGCGGCCATGAGCAGTTCTTC; V gene: TRBV4-3; D gene: -; clone size: -; J gene: TRBJ2-1
CDR3 protein: CASRNRGRSETQYF; CDR3 DNA: TGTGCCAGCAGAAACAGGGGGCGGTCGGAGACCCAGTACTTC; V gene: TRBV6-1; D gene: TRBD1; clone size: few; J gene: TRBJ2-5
CDR3 protein: CASSLGGGRETQYF; CDR3 DNA: TGTGCCAGCAGCTTAGGGGGCGGAAGGGAGACCCAGTACTTC; V gene: TRBV11-2; D gene: -; clone size: many; J gene: TRBJ2-5
CDR3 protein: CASSQDRTSGGGETQYF; CDR3 DNA: TGTGCCAGCAGCCAAGATCGGACTAGCGGGGGGGGAGAGACCCAGTACTTC; V gene: TRBV3-1; D gene: TRBD2; clone size: few; J gene: TRBJ2-5
CDR3 protein: CASSSGGGSSYNEQFF; CDR3 DNA: TGTGCCAGCAGCTCGGGTGGAGGGAGCTCCTACAATGAGCAGTTCTTC; V gene: TRBV7-3; D gene: -; clone size: few; J gene: TRBJ2-1
CDR3 protein: CASSRPGTDEQYF; CDR3 DNA: TGTGCCAGCAGTCGGCCTGGGACAGACGAGCAGTACTTC; V gene: TRBV27; D gene: TRBD1; clone size: many; J gene: TRBJ2-7
CDR3 protein: CASSSTGYSGNTIYF; CDR3 DNA: TGTGCCAGCAGTTCCACAGGGTACTCTGGAAACACCATATATTTT; V gene: TRBV12-3/TRBV12-4; D gene: -; clone size: many; J gene: TRBJ1-3
CDR3 protein: CASSDPPGRTASTDTQYF; CDR3 DNA: TGTGCCAGCAGTGACCCCCCGGGACGGACGGCTAGCACAGATACGCAGTATTTT; V gene: TRBV2; D gene: -; clone size: few; J gene: TRBJ2-3
CDR3 protein: CASSPGGEGGYTF; CDR3 DNA: TGTGCCAGCAGCCCCGGTGGGGAAGGAGGCTACACCTTC; V gene: TRBV6-1; D gene: -; clone size: few; J gene: TRBJ1-2
CDR3 protein: CASSSGVWTEAFF; CDR3 DNA: TGTGCCAGCAGTTCCGGGGTTTGGACTGAAGCTTTCTTT; V gene: TRBV6-5; D gene: -; clone size: -; J gene: TRBJ1-1
CDR3 protein: CAVSLLRESNNEQFF; CDR3 DNA: TGTGCCGTCAGCCTATTACGGGAGTCAAACAATGAGCAGTTCTTC; V gene: TRBV7-9; D gene: -; clone size: -; J gene: TRBJ2-1
CDR3 protein: CASSLLQAFGEKLFF; CDR3 DNA: TGTGCCAGCAGCTTACTACAGGCGTTCGGTGAAAAACTGTTTTTT; V gene: TRBV7-9; D gene: -; clone size: -; J gene: TRBJ1-4
CDR3 protein: CASSQESWVSYNEQFF; CDR3 DNA: TGCGCCAGCAGCCAAGAGAGTTGGGTCTCCTACAATGAGCAGTTCTTC; V gene: TRBV4-3; D gene: -; clone size: few; J gene: TRBJ2-1
CDR3 protein: CASSHGGDEQFF; CDR3 DNA: TGTGCCAGCAGCCACGGCGGGGATGAGCAGTTCTTC; V gene: TRBV7-7; D gene: -; clone size: few; J gene: TRBJ2-1
CDR3 protein: CAWSVPTGVTGELFF; CDR3 DNA: TGTGCCTGGAGTGTACCGACAGGGGTCACCGGGGAGCTGTTTTTT; V gene: TRBV30; D gene: TRBD1; clone size: few; J gene: TRBJ2-2
CDR3 protein: CASSPGTEGYTF; CDR3 DNA: TGTGCCAGCAGTCCTGGGACAGAGGGCTACACCTTC; V gene: TRBV12-3/TRBV12-4; D gene: TRBD1; clone size: few; J gene: TRBJ1-2
CDR3 protein: CASSYTLGGAGFF; CDR3 DNA: TGTGCCAGCAGTTACACCCTAGGGGGGGCGGGATTCTTC; V gene: TRBV6-5; D gene: -; clone size: -; J gene: TRBJ2-1
CDR3 protein: CASSPWRPGGTDTQYF; CDR3 DNA: TGTGCCAGCAGCCCATGGAGGCCGGGAGGCACAGATACGCAGTATTTT; V gene: TRBV14; D gene: -; clone size: -; J gene: TRBJ2-3
CDR3 protein: CASSQFPSYEQYF; CDR3 DNA: TGTGCCAGCAGTCAGTTCCCCTCCTACGAGCAGTACTTC; V gene: TRBV6-1; D gene: -; clone size: -; J gene: TRBJ2-7
CDR3 protein: CAISEGQHSNQPQHF; CDR3 DNA: TGTGCCATCAGTGAGGGACAACATAGCAATCAGCCCCAGCATTTT; V gene: TRBV10-3; D gene: -; clone size: few; J gene: TRBJ1-5
CDR3 protein: CATRLGQQQETQYF; CDR3 DNA: TGCGCCACGAGATTGGGACAGCAGCAAGAGACCCAGTACTTC; V gene: TRBV10-2; D gene: TRBD1; clone size: few; J gene: TRBJ2-5
CDR3 protein: CATAAGGGYEQYF; CDR3 DNA: TGTGCCACCGCGGCAGGGGGGGGATACGAGCAGTACTTC; V gene: TRBV7-9; D gene: -; clone size: few; J gene: TRBJ2-7
CDR3 protein: CASSPRLSNTEAFF; CDR3 DNA: TGCGCCAGCAGCCCTAGACTCTCGAACACTGAAGCTTTCTTT; V gene: TRBV4-1; D gene: -; clone size: -; J gene: TRBJ1-1
CDR3 protein: CARSELLVSGELFF; CDR3 DNA: TGTGCCAGAAGTGAACTGCTAGTGTCCGGGGAGCTGTTTTTT; V gene: TRBV6-1; D gene: -; clone size: -; J gene: TRBJ2-2
CDR3 protein: CASSFGGTEQFF; CDR3 DNA: TGTGCCAGCAGTTTCGGGGGGACAGAGCAGTTCTTC; V gene: TRBV12-3/TRBV12-4; D gene: -; clone size: few; J gene: TRBJ2-1
CDR3 protein: CASSPLQYGNEQFF; CDR3 DNA: TGTGCCAGCAGTCCCCTCCAGTATGGAAATGAGCAGTTCTTC; V gene: TRBV28; D gene: -; clone size: -; J gene: TRBJ2-1
CDR3 protein: CASSSKAGLQTQYF; CDR3 DNA: TGTGCCAGCAGCTCGAAGGCAGGGTTGCAGACCCAGTACTTC; V gene: TRBV21-1; D gene: -; clone size: many; J gene: TRBJ2-5
CDR3 protein: CASSLSSGAREQYF; CDR3 DNA: TGTGCCAGCAGTTTATCGTCGGGGGCGAGAGAGCAGTACTTC; V gene: TRBV27; D gene: -; clone size: -; J gene: TRBJ2-7
CDR3 protein: CSARDGRRLAGRYEQYF; CDR3 DNA: TGCAGTGCTAGAGATGGAAGGAGACTAGCGGGACGCTACGAGCAGTACTTC; V gene: TRBV20-1; D gene: TRBD2; clone size: -; J gene: TRBJ2-7
CDR3 protein: CSVEYPDSNTGELFF; CDR3 DNA: TGCAGCGTTGAATACCCCGACTCTAACACCGGGGAGCTGTTTTTT; V gene: TRBV29-1; D gene: -; clone size: -; J gene: TRBJ2-2
CDR3 protein: CASSPRGNSYNEQFF; CDR3 DNA: TGTGCCAGCAGCCCTCGCGGGAACTCCTACAATGAGCAGTTCTTC; V gene: TRBV7-7; D gene: -; clone size: few; J gene: TRBJ2-1
CDR3 protein: CASRGEGTEQYF; CDR3 DNA: TGTGCCAGCAGGGGTGAGGGGACCGAGCAGTACTTC; V gene: TRBV25-1; D gene: -; clone size: few; J gene: TRBJ2-7
CDR3 protein: CASSEERAPYNAQFF; CDR3 DNA: TGCGCCAGCAGTGAGGAGCGGGCCCCCTACAATGCGCAGTTCTTC; V gene: TRBV10-2; D gene: -; clone size: -; J gene: TRBJ2-1
CDR3 protein: CASSFSSASTDTQYF; CDR3 DNA: TGCGCCAGCAGCTTCTCTAGCGCTAGCACAGATACGCAGTATTTT; V gene: TRBV5-1; D gene: -; clone size: few; J gene: TRBJ2-3
CDR3 protein: CASGPGANVLTF; CDR3 DNA: TGTGCCAGCGGGCCGGGGGCCAACGTCCTGACTTTC; V gene: TRBV12-3/TRBV12-4; D gene: -; clone size: -; J gene: TRBJ2-6
CDR3 protein: CASSLGQNSGANVLTF; CDR3 DNA: TGCGCCAGCAGCCTGGGACAAAACTCTGGGGCCAACGTCCTGACTTTC; V gene: TRBV4-3; D gene: -; clone size: many; J gene: TRBJ2-6
CDR3 protein: CASSDAEAFF; CDR3 DNA: TGTGCCAGCAGCGACGCTGAAGCTTTCTTT; V gene: TRBV2; D gene: -; clone size: few; J gene: TRBJ1-1
CDR3 protein: CASSTRSYNEQFF; CDR3 DNA: TGTGCCAGCAGTACTCGCTCCTACAATGAGCAGTTCTTC; V gene: TRBV6-5; D gene: -; clone size: -; J gene: TRBJ2-1
CDR3 protein: CASSLRASGITYNEQFF; CDR3 DNA: TGTGCCAGCAGCTTACGAGCTAGCGGGATAACCTACAATGAGCAGTTCTTC; V gene: TRBV11-3; D gene: TRBD2; clone size: -; J gene: TRBJ2-1